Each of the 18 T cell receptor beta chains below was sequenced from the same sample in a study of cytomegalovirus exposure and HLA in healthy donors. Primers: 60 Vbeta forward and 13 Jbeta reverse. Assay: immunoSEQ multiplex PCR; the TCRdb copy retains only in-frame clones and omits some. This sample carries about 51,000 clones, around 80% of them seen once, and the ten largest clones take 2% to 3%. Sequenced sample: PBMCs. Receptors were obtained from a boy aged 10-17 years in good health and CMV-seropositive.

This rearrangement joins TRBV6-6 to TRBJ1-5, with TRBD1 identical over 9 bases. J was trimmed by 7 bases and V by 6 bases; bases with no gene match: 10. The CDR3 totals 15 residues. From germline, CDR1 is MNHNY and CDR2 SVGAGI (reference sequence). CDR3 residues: CASRGRDRVFQPQHF. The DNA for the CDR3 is TGTGCCAGCAGGGGCCGGGACAGGGTGTTCCAGCCCCAGCATTTT.

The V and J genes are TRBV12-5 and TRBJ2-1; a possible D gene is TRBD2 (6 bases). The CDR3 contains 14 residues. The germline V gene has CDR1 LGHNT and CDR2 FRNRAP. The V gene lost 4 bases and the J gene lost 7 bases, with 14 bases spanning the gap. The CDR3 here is CASGSLDGGNEQFF. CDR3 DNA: TGTGCTAGTGGTTCGCTAGACGGGGGTAATGAGCAGTTCTTC.

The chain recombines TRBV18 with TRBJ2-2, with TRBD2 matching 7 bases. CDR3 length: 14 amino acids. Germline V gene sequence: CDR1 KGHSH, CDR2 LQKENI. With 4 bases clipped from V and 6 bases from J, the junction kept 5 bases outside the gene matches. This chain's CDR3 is CASSRGLSAGELFF. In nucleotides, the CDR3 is TGTGCCAGCTCACGGGGACTATCGGCCGGGGAGCTGTTTTTT. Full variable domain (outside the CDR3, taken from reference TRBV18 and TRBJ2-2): NAGVMQNPRHLVRRRGQEARLRCSPMKGHSHVYWYRQLPEEGLKFMVYLQKENIIDESGMPKERFSAEFPKEGPSILRIQQVVRGDSAAYFCASSRGLSAGELFFGEGSRLTVL.

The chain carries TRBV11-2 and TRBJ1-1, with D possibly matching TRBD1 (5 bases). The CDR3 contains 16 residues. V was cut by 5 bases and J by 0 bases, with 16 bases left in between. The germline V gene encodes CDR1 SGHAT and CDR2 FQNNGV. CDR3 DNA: TGTGCCAGCAGCCTCGGAGGGGCGGGAGTGAACACTGAAGCTTTCTTT. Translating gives CASSLGGAGVNTEAFF.

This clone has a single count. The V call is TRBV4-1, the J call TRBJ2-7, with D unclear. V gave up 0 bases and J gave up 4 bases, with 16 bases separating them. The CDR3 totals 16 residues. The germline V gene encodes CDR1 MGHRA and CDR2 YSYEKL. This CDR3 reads CASSQDRRNDRYEQYF. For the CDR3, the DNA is TGCGCCAGCAGCCAAGATCGGAGAAACGATAGATACGAGCAGTACTTC.

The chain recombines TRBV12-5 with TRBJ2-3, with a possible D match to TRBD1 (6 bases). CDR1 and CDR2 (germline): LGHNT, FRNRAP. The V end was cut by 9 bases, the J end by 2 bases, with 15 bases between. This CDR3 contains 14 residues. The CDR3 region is CASLTGTNTDTQYF. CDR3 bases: TGTGCTAGCCTTACCGGGACAAACACAGATACGCAGTATTTT.

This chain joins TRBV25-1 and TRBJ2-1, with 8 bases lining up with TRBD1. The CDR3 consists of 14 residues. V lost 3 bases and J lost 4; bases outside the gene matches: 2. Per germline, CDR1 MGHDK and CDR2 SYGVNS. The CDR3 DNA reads TGTGCCAGCAGTGACAGGGGGCATTACAATGAGCAGTTCTTC. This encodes CASSDRGHYNEQFF.

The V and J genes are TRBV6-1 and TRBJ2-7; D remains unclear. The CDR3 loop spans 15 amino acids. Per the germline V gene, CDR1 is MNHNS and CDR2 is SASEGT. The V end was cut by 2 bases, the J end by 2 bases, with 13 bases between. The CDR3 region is CASSETEQIPYEQYF. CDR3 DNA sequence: TGTGCCAGCAGTGAAACAGAACAGATACCCTACGAGCAGTACTTC.

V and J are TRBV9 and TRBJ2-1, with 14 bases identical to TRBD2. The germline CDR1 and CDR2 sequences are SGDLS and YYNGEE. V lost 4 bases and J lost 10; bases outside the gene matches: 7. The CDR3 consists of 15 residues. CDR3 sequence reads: CASSHRTSGGLEQFF. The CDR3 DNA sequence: TGTGCCAGCAGCCACCGGACTAGCGGGGGGTTAGAGCAGTTCTTC.

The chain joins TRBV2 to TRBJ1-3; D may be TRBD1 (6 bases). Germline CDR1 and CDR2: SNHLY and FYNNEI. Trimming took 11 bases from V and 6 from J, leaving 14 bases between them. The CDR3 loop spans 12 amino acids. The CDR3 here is CAGRGGENTIYF. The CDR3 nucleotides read TGTGCCGGCCGGGGGGGCGAAAACACCATATATTTT.

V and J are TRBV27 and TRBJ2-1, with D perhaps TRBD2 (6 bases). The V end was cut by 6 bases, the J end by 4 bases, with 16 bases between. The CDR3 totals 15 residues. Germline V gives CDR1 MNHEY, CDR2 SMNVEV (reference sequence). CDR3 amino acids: CASRPTSLAYNEQFF. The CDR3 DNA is TGTGCCAGCAGACCAACTAGCCTGGCATACAATGAGCAGTTCTTC.

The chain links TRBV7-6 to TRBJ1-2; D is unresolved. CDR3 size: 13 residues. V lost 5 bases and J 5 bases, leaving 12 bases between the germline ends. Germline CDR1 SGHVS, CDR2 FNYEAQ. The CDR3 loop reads CASSAVGMYGYTF. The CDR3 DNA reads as TGTGCCAGCAGCGCAGTCGGGATGTATGGCTACACCTTC.

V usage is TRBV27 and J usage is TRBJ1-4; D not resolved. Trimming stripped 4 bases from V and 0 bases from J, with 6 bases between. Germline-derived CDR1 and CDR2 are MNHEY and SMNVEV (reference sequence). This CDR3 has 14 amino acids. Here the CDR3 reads CASSWAATNEKLFF. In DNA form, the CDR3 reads TGTGCCAGCAGTTGGGCTGCAACTAATGAAAAACTGTTTTTT.

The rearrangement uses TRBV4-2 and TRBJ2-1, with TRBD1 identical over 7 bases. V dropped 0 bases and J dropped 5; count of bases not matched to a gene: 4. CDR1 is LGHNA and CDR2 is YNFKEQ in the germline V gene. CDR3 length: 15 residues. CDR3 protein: CASSQEYRGNNEQFF. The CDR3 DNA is TGTGCCAGCAGCCAAGAGTACAGGGGAAACAATGAGCAGTTCTTC.

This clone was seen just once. The CDR3 here is CASRSGGGYTF. CDR3 DNA: TGTGCCAGCAGGTCAGGGGGAGGCTACACCTTC. J is TRBJ1-2 and V is TRBV28; TRBD1 agrees at 7 bases. Per the germline V gene, CDR1 is MDHEN and CDR2 is SYDVKM. The length of the CDR3 is 11 residues. With V trimmed by 6 bases and J by 8 bases, 3 bases remained unmatched.

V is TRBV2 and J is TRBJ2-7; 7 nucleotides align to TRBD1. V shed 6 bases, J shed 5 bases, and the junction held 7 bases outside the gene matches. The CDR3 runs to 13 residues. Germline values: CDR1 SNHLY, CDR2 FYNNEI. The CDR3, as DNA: TGTGCCAGCAGACGGGACAGCGCAAACGAGCAGTACTTC. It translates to CASRRDSANEQYF. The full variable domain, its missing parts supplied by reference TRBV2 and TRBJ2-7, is EPEVTQTPSHQVTQMGQEVILRCVPISNHLYFYWYRQILGQKVEFLVSFYNNEISEKSEIFDDQFSVERPDGSNFTLKIRSTKLEDSAMYFCASRRDSANEQYFGPGTRLTVT.

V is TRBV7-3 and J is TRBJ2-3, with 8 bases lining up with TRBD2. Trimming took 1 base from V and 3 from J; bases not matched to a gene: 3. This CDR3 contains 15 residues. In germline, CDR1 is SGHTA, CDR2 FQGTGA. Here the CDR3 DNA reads TGTGCCAGCAGCTTAAACGGGGGGGCAACAGATACGCAGTATTTT. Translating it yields CASSLNGGATDTQYF.

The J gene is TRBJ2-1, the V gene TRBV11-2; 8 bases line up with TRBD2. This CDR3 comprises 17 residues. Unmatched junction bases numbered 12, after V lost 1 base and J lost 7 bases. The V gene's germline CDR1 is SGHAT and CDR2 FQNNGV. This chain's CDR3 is CASSLASSGGILNEQFF. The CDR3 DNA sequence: TGTGCCAGCAGCTTAGCATCCAGCGGGGGTATTTTAAATGAGCAGTTCTTC.